These T cell receptor beta chains were read from a single sample in a study of control samples from healthy donors and cancer patients. Measured with immunoSEQ multiplex PCR; TCRdb has only the in-frame clones, and not every one. The sample lists over 100,000 clones, 80% to 95% occurring once. Sequenced: blood. All receptors come from a man aged 18 to 30 in good health. Each CDR3 is given with its conserved first and last residue. A D gene is named only where the DNA matches it firmly. Clone size is shown for a subset of rows, as once, few, many or a class of expanded clone.

abundance	v_gene	j_gene	d_gene	CDR3aa	CDR3nt
NA	TRBV20-1	TRBJ2-1	TRBD1	CSASWDRRYNEQFF	TGCAGTGCTAGTTGGGACAGGCGATACAATGAGCAGTTCTTC
few	TRBV30	TRBJ1-6	NA	CAWSLVPGHSPLHF	TGTGCCTGGAGTCTAGTTCCCGGACACTCACCCCTCCACTTT
NA	TRBV20-1	TRBJ1-1	NA	CSAGGIEAFF	TGCAGTGCTGGGGGGATTGAAGCTTTCTTT
NA	TRBV30	TRBJ1-5	NA	CAWSLQGNQPQHF	TGTGCCTGGAGTTTACAGGGAAATCAGCCCCAGCATTTT
NA	TRBV28	TRBJ1-2	TRBD1	CASNGQGRGYTF	TGTGCCAGCAACGGACAGGGTAGAGGCTACACCTTC
NA	TRBV11-1	TRBJ1-2	TRBD1	CASSMTGGDYGYTF	TGTGCCAGCAGTATGACAGGGGGGGACTATGGCTACACCTTC
NA	TRBV29-1	TRBJ1-2	NA	CSVNVNYGYTF	TGCAGCGTTAACGTCAACTATGGCTACACCTTC
NA	TRBV5-6	TRBJ1-1	NA	CASSRRMNTEAFF	TGTGCCAGCAGTCGACGGATGAACACTGAAGCTTTCTTT
NA	TRBV7-3	TRBJ2-2	NA	CASSPSFGGRGGNTGELFF	TGTGCCAGCAGCCCCAGCTTCGGGGGGCGCGGTGGGAACACCGGGGAGCTGTTTTTT
NA	TRBV6-5	TRBJ2-5	TRBD2	CASSRSGAEETQYF	TGTGCCAGCAGTCGTAGCGGGGCGGAAGAGACCCAGTACTTC
NA	TRBV2	TRBJ1-3	NA	CASSVRWTDTRNTIYF	TGTGCCAGCAGTGTACGCTGGACCGACACCCGAAACACCATATATTTT
NA	TRBV19	TRBJ2-2	NA	CASSIYRPYRNTGELFF	TGTGCCAGTAGTATTTATCGGCCCTATCGGAACACCGGGGAGCTGTTTTTT
NA	TRBV2	TRBJ1-2	TRBD1	CASSESSGGGYTF	TGTGCCAGCAGTGAATCGTCAGGGGGTGGCTACACCTTC
NA	TRBV27	TRBJ2-2	NA	CASTSNPGAGELFF	TGTGCCAGCACCTCCAACCCGGGGGCCGGGGAGCTGTTTTTT
NA	TRBV5-1	TRBJ2-2	TRBD1	CASARDRFDGGTGELFF	TGCGCCAGCGCCCGGGACAGATTCGATGGGGGCACCGGGGAGCTGTTTTTT
NA	TRBV7-9	TRBJ2-3	TRBD1	CASSLVTGGSTDTQYF	TGTGCCAGCAGCTTAGTGACAGGGGGGAGCACAGATACGCAGTATTTT
NA	TRBV11-2	TRBJ2-5	TRBD1	CASSPDRGLFGTQYF	TGTGCCAGCAGCCCGGACAGGGGGCTGTTCGGGACCCAGTACTTC
NA	TRBV12-2	TRBJ2-2	NA	CASRLGQNTGELFF	TGTGCAAGTCGCTTAGGACAGAACACCGGGGAGCTGTTTTTT
NA	TRBV5-3	TRBJ2-6	TRBD2	CARSLALAGGSSGANVLTF	TGTGCCAGAAGCTTGGCATTAGCGGGGGGCAGCTCTGGGGCCAACGTCCTGACTTTC
once	TRBV12-5	TRBJ1-1	NA	CASGLVPFHNPATEAFF	TGTGCTAGTGGTTTGGTACCCTTCCACAACCCCGCAACTGAAGCTTTCTTT